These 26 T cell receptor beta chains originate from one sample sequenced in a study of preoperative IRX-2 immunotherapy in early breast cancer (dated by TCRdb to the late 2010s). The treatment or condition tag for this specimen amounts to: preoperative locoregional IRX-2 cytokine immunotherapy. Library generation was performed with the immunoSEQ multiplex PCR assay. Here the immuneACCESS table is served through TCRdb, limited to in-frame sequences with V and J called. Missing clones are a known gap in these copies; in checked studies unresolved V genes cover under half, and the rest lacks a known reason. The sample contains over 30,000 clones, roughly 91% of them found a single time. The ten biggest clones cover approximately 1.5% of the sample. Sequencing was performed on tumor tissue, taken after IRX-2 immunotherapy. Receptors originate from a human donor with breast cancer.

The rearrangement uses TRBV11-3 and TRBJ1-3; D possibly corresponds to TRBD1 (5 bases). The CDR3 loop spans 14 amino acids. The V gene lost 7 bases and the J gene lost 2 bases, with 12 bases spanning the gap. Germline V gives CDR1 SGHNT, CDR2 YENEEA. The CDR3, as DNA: TGTGCCAGCAACCTCGGGGGGGCTGGAAACACCATATATTTT. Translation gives CASNLGGAGNTIYF.

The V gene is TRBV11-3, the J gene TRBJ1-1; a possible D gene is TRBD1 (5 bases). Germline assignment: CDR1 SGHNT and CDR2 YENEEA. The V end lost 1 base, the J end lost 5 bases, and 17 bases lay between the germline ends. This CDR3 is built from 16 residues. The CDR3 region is CASSLGVWGRGTEAFF. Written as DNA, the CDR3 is TGTGCCAGCAGCTTAGGGGTTTGGGGGAGGGGAACTGAAGCTTTCTTT.

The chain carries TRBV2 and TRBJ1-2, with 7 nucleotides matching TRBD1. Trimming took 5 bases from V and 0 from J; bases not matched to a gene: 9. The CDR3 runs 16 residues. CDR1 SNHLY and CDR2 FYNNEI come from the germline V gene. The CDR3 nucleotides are TGTGCCAGCAGTCCTGACAGGGCCTTTCCTAACTATGGCTACACCTTC. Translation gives CASSPDRAFPNYGYTF. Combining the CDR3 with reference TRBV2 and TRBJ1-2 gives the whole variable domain EPEVTQTPSHQVTQMGQEVILRCVPISNHLYFYWYRQILGQKVEFLVSFYNNEISEKSEIFDDQFSVERPDGSNFTLKIRSTKLEDSAMYFCASSPDRAFPNYGYTFGSGTRLTVV.

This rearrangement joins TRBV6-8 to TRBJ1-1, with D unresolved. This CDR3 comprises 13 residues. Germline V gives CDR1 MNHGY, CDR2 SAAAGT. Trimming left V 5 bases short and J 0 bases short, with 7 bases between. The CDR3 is CASSEILNTEAFF. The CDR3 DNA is TGTGCCAGCAGTGAGATCCTGAACACTGAAGCTTTCTTT.

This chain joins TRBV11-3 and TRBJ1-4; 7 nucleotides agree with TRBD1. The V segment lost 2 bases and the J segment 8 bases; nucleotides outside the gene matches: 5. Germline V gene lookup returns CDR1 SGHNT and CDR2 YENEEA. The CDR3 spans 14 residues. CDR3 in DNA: TGTGCCAGCAGCTTAAAGGGGGCAGGAGAAAAACTGTTTTTT. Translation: CASSLKGAGEKLFF. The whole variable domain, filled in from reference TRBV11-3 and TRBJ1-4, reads EAGVVQSPRYKIIEKKQPVAFWCNPISGHNTLYWYLQNLGQGPELLIRYENEEAVDDSQLPKDRFSAERLKGVDSTLKIQPAELGDSAVYLCASSLKGAGEKLFFGSGTQLSVL.

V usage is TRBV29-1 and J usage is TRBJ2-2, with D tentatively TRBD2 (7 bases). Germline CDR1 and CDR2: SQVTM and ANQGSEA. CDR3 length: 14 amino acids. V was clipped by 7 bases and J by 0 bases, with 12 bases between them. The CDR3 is CSGGGHSNTGELFF. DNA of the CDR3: TGCAGCGGGGGGGGCCACTCGAACACCGGGGAGCTGTTTTTT.

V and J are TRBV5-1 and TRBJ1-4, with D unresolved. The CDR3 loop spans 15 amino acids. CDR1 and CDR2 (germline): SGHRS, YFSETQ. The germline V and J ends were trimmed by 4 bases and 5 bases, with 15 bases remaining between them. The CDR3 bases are TGCGCCAGCAGCCGGGCTGCAGAAATCAATGAAAAACTGTTTTTT. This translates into CASSRAAEINEKLFF.

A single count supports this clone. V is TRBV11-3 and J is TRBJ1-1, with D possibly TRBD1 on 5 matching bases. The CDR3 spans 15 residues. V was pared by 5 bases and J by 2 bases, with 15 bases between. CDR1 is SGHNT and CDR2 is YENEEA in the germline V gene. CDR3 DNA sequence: TGTGCCAGCAGCATTTCGGGGACGGCTAACACTGAAGCTTTCTTT. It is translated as CASSISGTANTEAFF.

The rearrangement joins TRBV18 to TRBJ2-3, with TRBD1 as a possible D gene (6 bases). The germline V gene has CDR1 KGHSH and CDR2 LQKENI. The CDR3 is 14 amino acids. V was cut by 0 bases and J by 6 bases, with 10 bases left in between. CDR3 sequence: CASSPPVRGDTQYF. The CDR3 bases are TGTGCCAGCTCACCACCGGTGAGGGGGGATACGCAGTATTTT.

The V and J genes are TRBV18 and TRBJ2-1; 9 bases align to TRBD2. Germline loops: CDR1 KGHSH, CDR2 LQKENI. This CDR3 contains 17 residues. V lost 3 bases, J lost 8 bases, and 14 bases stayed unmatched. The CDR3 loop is CASSPAGLSGGFDEQFF. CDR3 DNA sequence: TGTGCCAGCTCACCGGCGGGACTAAGCGGGGGGTTTGATGAGCAGTTCTTC.

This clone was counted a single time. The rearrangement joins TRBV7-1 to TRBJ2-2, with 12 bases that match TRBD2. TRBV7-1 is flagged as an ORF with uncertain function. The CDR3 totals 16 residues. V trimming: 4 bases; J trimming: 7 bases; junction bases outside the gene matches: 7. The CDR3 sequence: CASSLSLAGGDGELFF. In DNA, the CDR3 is TGTGCCAGCAGCTTGTCCCTAGCGGGAGGGGACGGGGAGCTGTTTTTT.

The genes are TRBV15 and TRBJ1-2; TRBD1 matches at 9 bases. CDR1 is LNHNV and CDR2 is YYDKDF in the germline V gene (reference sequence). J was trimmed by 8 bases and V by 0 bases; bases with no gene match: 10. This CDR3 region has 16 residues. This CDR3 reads CATSRDLQGARRGYTF. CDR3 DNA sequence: TGTGCCACCAGCAGAGACCTACAGGGGGCCCGTCGGGGCTACACCTTC.

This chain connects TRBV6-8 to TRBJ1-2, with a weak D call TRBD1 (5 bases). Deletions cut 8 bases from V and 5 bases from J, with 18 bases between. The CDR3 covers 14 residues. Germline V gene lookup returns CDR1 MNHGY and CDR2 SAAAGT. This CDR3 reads CASRSGRESYGYTF. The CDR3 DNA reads TGTGCCAGCCGATCGGGCAGGGAGAGTTATGGCTACACCTTC.

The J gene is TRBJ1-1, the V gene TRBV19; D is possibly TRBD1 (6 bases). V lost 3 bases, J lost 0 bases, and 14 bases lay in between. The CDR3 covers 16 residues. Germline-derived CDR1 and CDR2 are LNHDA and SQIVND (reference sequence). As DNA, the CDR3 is TGTGCCAGTAGTATCCCAGGGGCCTCCATGAACACTGAAGCTTTCTTT. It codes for CASSIPGASMNTEAFF.

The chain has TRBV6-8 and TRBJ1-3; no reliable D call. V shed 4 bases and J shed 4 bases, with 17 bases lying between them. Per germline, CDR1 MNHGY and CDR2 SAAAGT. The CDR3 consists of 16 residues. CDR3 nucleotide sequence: TGTGCCAGCAGTTCAAAACCTCGATTAAACGGAAACACCATATATTTT. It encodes CASSSKPRLNGNTIYF.

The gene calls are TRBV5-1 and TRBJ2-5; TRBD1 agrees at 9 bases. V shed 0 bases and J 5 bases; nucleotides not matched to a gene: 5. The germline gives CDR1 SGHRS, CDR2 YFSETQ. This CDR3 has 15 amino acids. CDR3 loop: CASSLDGQGRETQYF. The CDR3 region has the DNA TGCGCCAGCAGCTTGGATGGACAGGGGAGGGAGACCCAGTACTTC.

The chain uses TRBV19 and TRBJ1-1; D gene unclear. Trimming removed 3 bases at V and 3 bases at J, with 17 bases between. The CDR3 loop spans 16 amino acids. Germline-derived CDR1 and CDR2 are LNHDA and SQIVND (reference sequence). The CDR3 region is CASSMGLGVGYTEAFF. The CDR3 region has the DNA TGTGCCAGTAGTATGGGCCTCGGGGTAGGTTACACTGAAGCTTTCTTT.

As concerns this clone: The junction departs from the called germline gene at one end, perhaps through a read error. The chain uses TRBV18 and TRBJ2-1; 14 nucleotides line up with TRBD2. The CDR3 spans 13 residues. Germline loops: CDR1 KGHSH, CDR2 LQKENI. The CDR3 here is CASSPGTSGGFVF. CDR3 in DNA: TGTGCCAGCTCACCCGGGACTAGCGGGGGATTTGTCTTC.

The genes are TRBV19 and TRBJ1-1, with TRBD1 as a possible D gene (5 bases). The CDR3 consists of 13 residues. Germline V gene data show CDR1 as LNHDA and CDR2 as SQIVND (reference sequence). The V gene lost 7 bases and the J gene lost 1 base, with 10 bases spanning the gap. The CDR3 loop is CASTWGGNTEAFF. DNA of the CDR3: TGTGCCAGTACCTGGGGGGGGAACACTGAAGCTTTCTTT.

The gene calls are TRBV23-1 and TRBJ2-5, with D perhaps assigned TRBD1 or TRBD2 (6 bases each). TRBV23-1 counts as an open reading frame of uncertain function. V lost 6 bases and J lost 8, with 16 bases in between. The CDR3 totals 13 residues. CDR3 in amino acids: CASSLGGPKTQYF. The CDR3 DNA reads TGCGCCAGCAGCTTAGGGGGGCCCAAAACCCAGTACTTC.

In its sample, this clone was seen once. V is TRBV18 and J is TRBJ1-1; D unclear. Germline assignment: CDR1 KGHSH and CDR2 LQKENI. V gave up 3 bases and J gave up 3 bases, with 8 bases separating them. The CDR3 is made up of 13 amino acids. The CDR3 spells CASSPSVDTEAFF. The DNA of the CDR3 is TGTGCCAGCTCACCGTCCGTGGACACTGAAGCTTTCTTT.

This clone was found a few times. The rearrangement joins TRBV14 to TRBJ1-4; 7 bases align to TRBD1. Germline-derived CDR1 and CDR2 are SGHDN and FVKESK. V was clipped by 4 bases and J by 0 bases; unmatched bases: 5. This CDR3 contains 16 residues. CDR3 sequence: CASSPIRGSTNEKLFF. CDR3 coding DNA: TGTGCCAGCAGCCCGATCAGGGGGTCAACTAATGAAAAACTGTTTTTT.

CDR3 coding DNA: TGTGCTAGTGGTTTGGTTTTTGGGACAGGGGGCGAGGATACGCAGTATTTT. Translation: CASGLVFGTGGEDTQYF. This chain connects TRBV12-5 to TRBJ2-3; 12 bases agree with TRBD1. Unmatched junction bases numbered 7, after V lost 0 bases and J lost 6 bases. The CDR3 is 17 amino acids. CDR1 is LGHNT and CDR2 is FRNRAP in the germline V gene.

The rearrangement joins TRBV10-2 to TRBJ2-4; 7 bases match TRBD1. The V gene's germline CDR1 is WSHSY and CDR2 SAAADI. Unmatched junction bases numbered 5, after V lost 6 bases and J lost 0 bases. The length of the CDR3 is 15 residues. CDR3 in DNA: TGCGCCAGCAGCGTACAGGGGCTAGCCAAAAACATTCAGTACTTC. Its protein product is CASSVQGLAKNIQYF.

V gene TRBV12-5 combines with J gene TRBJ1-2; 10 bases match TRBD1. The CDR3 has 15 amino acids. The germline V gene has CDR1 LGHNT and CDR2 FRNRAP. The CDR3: CASTRTGGLNYGYTF. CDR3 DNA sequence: TGTGCCAGCACCCGGACAGGGGGACTTAACTATGGCTACACCTTC.

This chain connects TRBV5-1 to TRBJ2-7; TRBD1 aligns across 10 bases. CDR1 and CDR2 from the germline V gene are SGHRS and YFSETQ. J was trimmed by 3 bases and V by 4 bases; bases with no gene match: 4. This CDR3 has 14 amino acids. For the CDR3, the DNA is TGCGCCAGCAGCCCCTGGACAGGGGGCTACGAGCAGTACTTC. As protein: CASSPWTGGYEQYF.